A selection of T cell receptor beta chains follows, all from one sample in a study of cytomegalovirus exposure and HLA in healthy donors. TCRdb's table, derived via immunoSEQ multiplex PCR, lists solely in-frame clones and lacks some. Of around 180,000 clones listed, roughly 90% were seen once; the top ten hold roughly 0.24%. The sequenced sample was PBMCs. These receptors were taken from a girl under three years old in good health and CMV-seronegative. CDR3s include the opening cysteine and the closing phenylalanine or tryptophan. Fields, in order: CDR3 DNA, CDR3 protein, D gene, clone size, J gene, V gene. A D gene is named only where the DNA matches it firmly. Expanded clones get a size class; other rows say once, few or many, or leave the size out.

DNA: TGCAGCGTTACCGGGACAGGGGGTTTTGAAAAACTGTTTTTT
CDR3: CSVTGTGGFEKLFF
D: TRBD1
size: -
J: TRBJ1-4
V: TRBV29-1

DNA: TGTGCCAGCAGTTTAACGGGGTTTCTGCCCCAGCATTTT
CDR3: CASSLTGFLPQHF
D: -
size: -
J: TRBJ1-5
V: TRBV27

DNA: TGTGCCAGCGAGACTAGCGGGAGTGGGGGAGGGGTTTCAGATACGCAGTATTTT
CDR3: CASETSGSGGGVSDTQYF
D: TRBD2
size: -
J: TRBJ2-3
V: TRBV4-2

DNA: TGTGCCAGCAGCTTCGGGACTCTAGGACAAGAGCAGTTCTTC
CDR3: CASSFGTLGQEQFF
D: -
size: -
J: TRBJ2-1
V: TRBV7-3

DNA: TGTGCCAGCAGCCTCCGGACAGGGGCGGGAAACACCATATATTTT
CDR3: CASSLRTGAGNTIYF
D: TRBD1
size: -
J: TRBJ1-3
V: TRBV9

DNA: TGTGCCAGCGCGGGGCGGGGTCTTTTCCACAATGAGCAGTTCTTC
CDR3: CASAGRGLFHNEQFF
D: -
size: once
J: TRBJ2-1
V: TRBV6-5

DNA: TGTGCCAGTAGTACCGGGGGGTACGAGCAGTACTTC
CDR3: CASSTGGYEQYF
D: TRBD2
size: few
J: TRBJ2-7
V: TRBV19

DNA: TGTGCCAGCGCCCGATGGGGTAGCGGTAGCACAGATACGCAGTATTTT
CDR3: CASARWGSGSTDTQYF
D: -
size: -
J: TRBJ2-3
V: TRBV7-6

DNA: TGCGCCAGCACACTAGCGGGGGATGAGCAGTTCTTC
CDR3: CASTLAGDEQFF
D: TRBD2
size: once
J: TRBJ2-1
V: TRBV5-1

DNA: TGTGCTAGTGGTTTGCCCTGGGACAGGGAAGGTTTGAATGAGCAGTTCTTC
CDR3: CASGLPWDREGLNEQFF
D: TRBD1
size: -
J: TRBJ2-1
V: TRBV12-5

DNA: TGTGCCAGCAGCCACCCACTAATAGGAAAGTATGAGCAGCTCTTC
CDR3: CASSHPLIGKYEQLF
D: -
size: -
J: TRBJ2-1
V: TRBV7-2

DNA: TGTGCGCGGGACAGAGGGGCGGTTCACAATGAAAAACTGTTTTTT
CDR3: CARDRGAVHNEKLFF
D: TRBD1
size: -
J: TRBJ1-4
V: TRBV30

DNA: TGTGCCAGCAGCTTGCAGGGGCGGGAGCTGTTTTTT
CDR3: CASSLQGRELFF
D: -
size: few
J: TRBJ2-2
V: TRBV13